The next 5 T cell receptor beta chains were all read from a single sample in a study of blood T cell repertoires in COVID-19 (dated by TCRdb to 2020 to 2022). To prepare the library, the immunoSEQ multiplex PCR assay was applied. TCRdb carries this immuneACCESS record with in-frame sequences only. Its versions omit some clonotypes, under half of them owing to an unresolved V gene in the studies checked, with the rest unexplained. The sample data list more than 200,000 clones, and about four fifths of these were observed just once. The ten largest make up about 10% of the sample. The sample taken for sequencing was peripheral blood. The receptor set was obtained from an elderly woman with acute or convalescent COVID-19.

The sample holds one count of this clone. The same CDR3 also results from other DNA sequences found in this sample. V and J are TRBV7-9 and TRBJ2-6; TRBD1 might be the D (6 bases). This CDR3 contains 17 residues. With 5 bases removed from V and 0 bases from J, the gap between germline ends came to 14 bases. Germline-derived CDR1 and CDR2 are SEHNR and FQNEAQ (reference sequence). The CDR3 bases are TGTGCCAGCAGCCGATCGGACAGCTACTCTGGGGCCAACGTCCTGACTTTC. It is translated as CASSRSDSYSGANVLTF.

The chain is built from TRBV5-6 and TRBJ2-3; 8 nucleotides agree with TRBD2. CDR1 and CDR2 from the germline V gene are SGHDT and YYEEEE. The CDR3 consists of 18 residues. The ends lost 1 base at V and 2 bases at J; junction bases unmatched: 12. CDR3 residues: CASSLFGWLAGSTDTQYF. CDR3 nucleotides: TGTGCCAGCAGCTTGTTTGGGTGGCTAGCGGGTTCCACAGATACGCAGTATTTT.

The chain uses TRBV16 and TRBJ2-7, with 7 bases aligning to TRBD1. V trimming: 1 base; J trimming: 6 bases; junction bases outside the gene matches: 12. This CDR3 has 16 residues. Germline-derived CDR1 and CDR2 are KGHSY and FQNENV. The chain's CDR3 is CASSQYLSEGAAEQYF. For the CDR3, the DNA is TGTGCCAGCAGCCAATACCTCTCCGAGGGGGCTGCCGAGCAGTACTTC.

This chain uses TRBV5-8 with TRBJ1-1, with D possibly being TRBD1 (5 bases). Per the germline V gene, CDR1 is SGHTS and CDR2 is YDEGEE. V dropped 2 bases and J dropped 4 bases, with 9 bases sitting between them. This CDR3 is 13 amino acids long. The DNA of the CDR3 is TGTGCCAGCAGCTTTATCAGGGTCACTGAAGCTTTCTTT. It translates to CASSFIRVTEAFF. The complete variable domain, with remaining parts taken from reference TRBV5-8 and TRBJ1-1, reads EAGVTQSPTHLIKTRGQQATLRCSPISGHTSVYWYQQALGLGLQFLLWYDEGEERNRGNFPPRFSGRQFPNYSSELNVNALELEDSALYLCASSFIRVTEAFFGQGTRLTVV.

This chain connects TRBV27 to TRBJ1-2, with 8 bases lining up with TRBD1. Germline V gene sequence: CDR1 MNHEY, CDR2 SMNVEV (reference sequence). The length of the CDR3 is 15 residues. V dropped 2 bases and J dropped 0; count of bases not matched to a gene: 2. The CDR3, as DNA: TGTGCCAGCAGTTTACGACAGGGGTCTAACTATGGCTACACCTTC. It specifies CASSLRQGSNYGYTF.